The T cell receptor (beta chain) described here comes from a study of T cell repertoires in cytomegalovirus infection. Turning to the study itself: Recently identified HLA-C-restricted CMV epitopes were used, and well-studied HLA-B-restricted CMV epitopes were used as well. A matching HLA type, together with CMV infection, was signaled by public TCR beta signatures. Study results and caveats: Dominating the ex vivo response were TCR beta clonotypes that were CMV-specific and HLA-C-restricted. People with CMV and the relevant HLA were identified by cumulative public TCR beta family frequency.

TCRdb passed the reads through MiXCR, listing each CDR3 protein once. Of approximately 990,000 distinct CDR3 sequences listed, around 32% were seen once; the top ten hold 13%. V lost 3 bases to trimming and J lost 4 bases; unmatched junction nucleotides: 6. The germline V gene encodes CDR1 SEHNR and CDR2 FQNEAQ (reference sequence). The CDR3 has 16 residues. A note on this clonotype: Its antigen is unidentified.

The sequences come from cultured CD8+ T cells from PBMCs, collected from culture after CMV antigen stimulation. The source is a human donor in good health (CMV status not recorded). Some clones in this sample may be carry-over from other donors' samples. V and J are TRBV7-9 and TRBJ2-1; 10 bases are shared with TRBD1. As DNA, the CDR3 is TGTGCCAGCAGCTTCCTGGACAGGGGGGTTTACAATGAGCAGTTCTTC. It is translated as CASSFLDRGVYNEQFF.